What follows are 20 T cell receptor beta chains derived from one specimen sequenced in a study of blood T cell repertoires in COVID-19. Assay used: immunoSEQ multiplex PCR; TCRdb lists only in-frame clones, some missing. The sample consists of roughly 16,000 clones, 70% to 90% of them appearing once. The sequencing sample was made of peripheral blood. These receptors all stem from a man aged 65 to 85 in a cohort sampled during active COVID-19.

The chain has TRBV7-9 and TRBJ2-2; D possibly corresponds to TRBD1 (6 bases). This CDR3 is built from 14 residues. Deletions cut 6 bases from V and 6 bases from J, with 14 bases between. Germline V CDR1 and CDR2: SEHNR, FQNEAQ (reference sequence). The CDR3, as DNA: TGTGCCAGCAGGCCAGCAGGGGCCCCCGGGGAGCTGTTTTTT. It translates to CASRPAGAPGELFF.

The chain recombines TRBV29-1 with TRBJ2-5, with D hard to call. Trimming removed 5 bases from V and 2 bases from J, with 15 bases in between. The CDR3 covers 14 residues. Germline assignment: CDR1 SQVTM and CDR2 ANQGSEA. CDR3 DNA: TGCAGCGTTCCCCAGCAGGCGATTCAAGAGACCCAGTACTTC. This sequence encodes CSVPQQAIQETQYF.

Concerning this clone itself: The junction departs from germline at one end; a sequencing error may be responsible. This CDR3 is CASSVTSTGELFF. The CDR3 DNA sequence: TGTGCCAGCAGCGTAACTAGCACCGGGGAGCTGTTTTTT. The chain couples TRBV7-3 to TRBJ2-2, with D possibly matching TRBD2 (5 bases). The CDR3 extends over 13 amino acids. The germline CDR1 and CDR2 sequences are SGHTA and FQGTGA.

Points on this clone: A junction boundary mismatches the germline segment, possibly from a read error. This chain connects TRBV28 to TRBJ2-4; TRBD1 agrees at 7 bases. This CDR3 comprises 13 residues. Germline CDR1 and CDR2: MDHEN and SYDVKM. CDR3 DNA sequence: TGTGCCAGCAGTGAAATTGGGGCCGGGACAGTGGACTTC. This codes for CASSEIGAGTVDF.

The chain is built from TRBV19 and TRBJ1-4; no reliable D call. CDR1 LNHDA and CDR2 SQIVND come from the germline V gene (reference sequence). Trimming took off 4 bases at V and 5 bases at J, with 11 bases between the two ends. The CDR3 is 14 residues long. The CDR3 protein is CASSRVGRNEKLFF. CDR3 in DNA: TGTGCCAGTAGTAGGGTTGGGAGGAATGAAAAACTGTTTTTT.

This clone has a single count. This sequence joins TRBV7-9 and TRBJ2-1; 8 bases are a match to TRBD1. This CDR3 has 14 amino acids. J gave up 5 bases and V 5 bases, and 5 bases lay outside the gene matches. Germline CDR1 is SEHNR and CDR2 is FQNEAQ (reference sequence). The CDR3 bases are TGTGCCAGCAGCCTCAGGGGGCCGGACAATGAGCAGTTCTTC. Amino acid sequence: CASSLRGPDNEQFF.

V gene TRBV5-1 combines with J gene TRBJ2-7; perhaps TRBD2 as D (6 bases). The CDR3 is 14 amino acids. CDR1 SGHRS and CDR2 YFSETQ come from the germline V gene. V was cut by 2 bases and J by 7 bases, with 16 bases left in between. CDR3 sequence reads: CASSLRSGDGEQYF. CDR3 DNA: TGCGCCAGCAGCTTAAGGTCGGGGGATGGGGAGCAGTACTTC.

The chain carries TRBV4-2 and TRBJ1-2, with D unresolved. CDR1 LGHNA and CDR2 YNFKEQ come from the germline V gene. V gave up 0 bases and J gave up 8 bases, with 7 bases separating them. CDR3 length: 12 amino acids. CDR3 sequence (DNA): TGTGCCAGCAGCCAAGATGGCAGAGGCTACACCTTC. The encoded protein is CASSQDGRGYTF.

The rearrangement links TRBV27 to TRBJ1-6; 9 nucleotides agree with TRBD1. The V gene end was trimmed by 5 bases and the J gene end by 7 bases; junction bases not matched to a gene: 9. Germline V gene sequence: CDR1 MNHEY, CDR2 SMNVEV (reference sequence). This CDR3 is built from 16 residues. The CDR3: CASSPSAGTGNSPLHF. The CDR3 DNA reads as TGTGCCAGCAGTCCCTCTGCCGGGACAGGGAATTCACCCCTCCACTTT.

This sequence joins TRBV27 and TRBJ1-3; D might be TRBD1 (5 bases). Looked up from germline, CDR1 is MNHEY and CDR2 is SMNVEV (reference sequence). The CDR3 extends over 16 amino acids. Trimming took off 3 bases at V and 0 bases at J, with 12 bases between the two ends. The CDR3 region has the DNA TGTGCCAGCAGTTTGGGGCATCCGAGCTCTGGAAACACCATATATTTT. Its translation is CASSLGHPSSGNTIYF.

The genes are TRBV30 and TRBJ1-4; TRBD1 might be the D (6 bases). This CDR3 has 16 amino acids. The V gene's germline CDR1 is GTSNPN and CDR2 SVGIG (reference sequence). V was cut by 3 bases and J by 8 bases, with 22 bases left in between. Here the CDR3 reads CAWREDRPTGSEKLFF. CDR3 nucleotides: TGTGCCTGGAGAGAGGACAGACCCACGGGGTCCGAAAAACTGTTTTTT.

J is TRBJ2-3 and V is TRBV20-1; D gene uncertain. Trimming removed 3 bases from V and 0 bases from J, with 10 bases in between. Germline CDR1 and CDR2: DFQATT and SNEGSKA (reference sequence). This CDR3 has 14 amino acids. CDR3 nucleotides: TGCAGTGCTAGTGAGTCGGGTAGCACAGATACGCAGTATTTT. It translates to CSASESGSTDTQYF.

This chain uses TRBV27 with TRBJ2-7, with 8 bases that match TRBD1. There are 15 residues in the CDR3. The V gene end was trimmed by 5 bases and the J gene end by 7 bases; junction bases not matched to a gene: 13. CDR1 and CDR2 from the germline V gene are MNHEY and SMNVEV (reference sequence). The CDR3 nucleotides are TGTGCCAGCAGTCCGTACGGCCAGGGGGCCCTTGAGCAGTACTTC. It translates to CASSPYGQGALEQYF.

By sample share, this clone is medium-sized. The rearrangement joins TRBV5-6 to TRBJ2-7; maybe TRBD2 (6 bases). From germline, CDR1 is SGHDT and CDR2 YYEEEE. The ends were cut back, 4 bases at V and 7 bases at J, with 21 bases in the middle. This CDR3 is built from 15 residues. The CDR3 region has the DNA TGTGCCAGCAGCAACGACGGGGGATCCCTCTGGGAGCAGTACTTC. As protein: CASSNDGGSLWEQYF.

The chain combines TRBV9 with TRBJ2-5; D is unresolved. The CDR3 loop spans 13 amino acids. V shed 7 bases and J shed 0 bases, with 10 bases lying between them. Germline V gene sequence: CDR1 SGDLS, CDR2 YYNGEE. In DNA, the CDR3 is TGTGCCAGCGGAGCTTGGGACCAAGAGACCCAGTACTTC. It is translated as CASGAWDQETQYF.

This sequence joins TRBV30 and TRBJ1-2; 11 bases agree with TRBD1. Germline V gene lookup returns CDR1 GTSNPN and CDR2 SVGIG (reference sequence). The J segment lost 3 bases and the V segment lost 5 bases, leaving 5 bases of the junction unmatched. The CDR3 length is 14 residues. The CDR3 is CAWWDRGMDYGYTF. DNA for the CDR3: TGTGCCTGGTGGGACAGGGGGATGGACTATGGCTACACCTTC. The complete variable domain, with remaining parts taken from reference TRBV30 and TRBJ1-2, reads SQTIHQWPATLVQPVGSPLSLECTVEGTSNPNLYWYRQAAGRGLQLLFYSVGIGQISSEVPQNLSASRPQDRQFILSSKKLLLSDSGFYLCAWWDRGMDYGYTFGSGTRLTVV.

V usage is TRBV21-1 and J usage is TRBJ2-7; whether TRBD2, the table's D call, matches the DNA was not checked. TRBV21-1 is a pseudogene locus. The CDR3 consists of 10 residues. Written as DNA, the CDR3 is TGTGCCAGCAGCCGAGGGGAGCAGTACTTC. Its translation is CASSRGEQYF.

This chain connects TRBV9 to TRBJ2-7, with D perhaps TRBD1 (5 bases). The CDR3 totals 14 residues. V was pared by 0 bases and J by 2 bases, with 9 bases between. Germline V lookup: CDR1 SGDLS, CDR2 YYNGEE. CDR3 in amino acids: CASSVGDRAYEQYF. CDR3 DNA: TGTGCCAGCAGCGTAGGAGACAGAGCCTACGAGCAGTACTTC.

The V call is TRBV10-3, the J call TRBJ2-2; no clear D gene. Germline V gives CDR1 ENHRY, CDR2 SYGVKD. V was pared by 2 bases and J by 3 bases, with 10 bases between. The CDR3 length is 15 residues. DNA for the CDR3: TGTGCCATCAGTGAGAGAAATCAGGACACCGGGGAGCTGTTTTTT. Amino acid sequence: CAISERNQDTGELFF.

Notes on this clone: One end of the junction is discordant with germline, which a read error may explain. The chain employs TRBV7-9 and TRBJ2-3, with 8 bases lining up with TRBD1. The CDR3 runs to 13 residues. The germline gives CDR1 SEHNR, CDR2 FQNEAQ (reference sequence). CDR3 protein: CASSLAGEDRVFF. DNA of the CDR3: TGTGCCAGCAGCTTAGCCGGGGAGGACAGGGTATTTTTT. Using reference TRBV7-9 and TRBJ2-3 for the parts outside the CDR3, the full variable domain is DTGVSQNPRHKITKRGQNVTFRCDPISEHNRLYWYRQTLGQGPEFLTYFQNEAQLEKSRLLSDRFSAERPKGSFSTLEIQRTEQGDSAMYLCASSLAGEDRVFFGPGTRLTVL.